This T cell receptor (beta chain) came from a study of beta chain features in type 1 diabetes (dated by TCRdb to the late 2010s). In the study overall: Mean age, gender distribution, total cell number and subset yield did not differ between patients and healthy donors. Across all samples, around 99 million sorted cells were examined, and cell number per subset correlated strongly with RNA yield. The study compared TCRB repertoires of sorted circulating CD4+ T cell subsets between recently diagnosed type 1 diabetes patients and matched healthy donors. Naive and central memory subsets were obtained from all 28 donors, but regulatory and stem cell-like memory subsets were isolated from only 8 patients and roughly 8 healthy donors.

A single peripheral blood draw of around 120 mL on average was collected from each donor into heparinised tubes. Naive, central memory, regulatory and stem cell-like memory CD4+ T cells were sorted on a BD FACSAria II using a panel including CD45RO, CCR7, CD25, CD127, CD95 and CD27. Purity was above 98% for every sorted population. PBMCs were isolated immediately by Lymphoprep density gradient centrifugation and stained directly without culture. Samples were stained and sorted in pairs, with one healthy donor and one patient per experiment, so that batch effects were minimized. Results the study describes overall, beyond this receptor: Shorter templates might have been favored by PCR, but patient and control samples were amplified and corrected together, so both groups would have been affected equally by any skew. Because small numbers of individuals were included in the HLA sub-analyses, any influence of HLA type on TCRB rearrangement was left unresolved. The naive, central memory and regulatory TCRB repertoires appeared to resemble one another more closely among patients than among healthy donors. Because cDNA rather than genomic DNA was sequenced, highly expressing activated cells could have been over-represented, although no difference in activation and CD3 levels was found between groups. A moderate but significant shortening of TCRB CDR3 length was observed in type 1 diabetes patients in all four CD4+ subsets. Fewer insertions and more nucleotide deletions at VDJ recombination sites were observed in patients with type 1 diabetes, implying thymic rearrangement abnormalities.

Taken from cysteine to phenylalanine, the CDR3 has 17 residues. Only the CDR3 DNA stays, 51 bases, in frame from base 1. The germline V gene sets CDR1 to MNHNS and CDR2 to SASEGT. V is pruned by 0 bases and J by 4 bases, leaving 11 bases of the junction without a gene match. About this clone: No cognate antigen has been identified for it. Per-nucleotide qualities are absent, and no much larger clonotype sits a single base away.

The entire isolated RNA was reverse transcribed using the High Capacity cDNA Reverse Transcription Kit, and thus expressed TCRB transcripts were sequenced. Deep immunoSEQ sequencing was applied to naive, central memory and regulatory T cell samples, giving an average of roughly 3.5 million total reads per sample. Sorted cells were lysed in RLT buffer, and RNA was extracted using DNase-treated RNeasy Micro or Mini kits according to cell number. Each cell subset was processed on its own to prevent cross-contamination, while patient and healthy donor samples were processed together. TCRB sequences were amplified from cDNA with the immunoSEQ multiplex PCR, producing 87-bp fragments spanning the CDR3 region. Sequencing of the amplicons was performed on the Illumina HiSeq platform. The paper's data handling went like this. Synthetic template baselines were used to correct PCR bias computationally, reads within Hamming distance 2 were collapsed, and singletons that could not be merged were discarded. By aligning reads against IMGT, V, D and J genes, CDR3 length, and insertions or deletions at six rearrangement sites were assigned. Clonotype counts were normalized to sorted cell number within each subset before computing true diversity and Gini coefficients with the tcR R package. The overlap coefficient, calculated on TCRB nucleotide sequences, was used to measure repertoire sharing. Out-of-frame TCRB sequences from naive cells were analyzed as a proxy for the pre-selection repertoire. The source is immuneACCESS, and TCRdb retained only in-frame sequences with V and J called. Part of the clones is not carried over; for the studies checked, unresolved V genes explain less than half of this, and the remainder is unexplained. The V and J calls and the clone size are those of that table, but D and trimming were determined from the DNA. Within this sample are roughly 330,000 clones, with roughly 13% of them counted one time only. About 0.015% of the sample is taken by the ten largest.

This receptor was obtained from a woman younger than 35 with type 1 diabetes. The chain is encoded by TRBV6-1 joined to TRBJ2-7, with 8 junctional bases fitting TRBD1. Sequenced: naive CD4+ T cells from blood. What this sample's cell subset or site label stands for: true naive CD4+ T cells. The CDR3 protein is CASSEALPGDRTYEQYF. The DNA is as follows: TGTGCCAGCAGTGAAGCGTTACCCGGGGACAGGACTTACGAGCAGTACTTC.